This TCR beta chain came from a study of cytomegalovirus exposure and HLA in healthy donors. In the PCR, 60 Vbeta and 13 Jbeta primers were used. TCRdb keeps only in-frame clones here, not all; method: immunoSEQ multiplex PCR. The table lists under 150,000 clones. Germline-derived CDR1 and CDR2 are MGHRA and YSYEKL. The CDR3 consists of 16 residues. V lost 5 bases, J lost 2 bases, and 8 bases stayed unmatched. Study outcomes and limitations: Most of the CMV-associated TCR beta chains (in a later analysis) appeared to be HLA-restricted. A classifier reportedly called cytomegalovirus status with high sensitivity and specificity.

As to this clone: The antigen is unknown.

This sequence was found in a man aged 35 to 55 in good health and CMV-seronegative. Sequencing was done on a sample of PBMCs. This chain connects TRBV4-1 to TRBJ2-1; TRBD2 aligns across 8 bases. CDR3 in amino acids: CASSLRVGGAYNEQFF. The CDR3 DNA follows: TGCGCCAGCAGCTTGAGGGTCGGGGGGGCCTACAATGAGCAGTTCTTC.